This TCR beta chain stems from a study of cytomegalovirus exposure and HLA in healthy donors. PCR was performed using 60 Vbeta and 13 Jbeta primers. Only in-frame clones appear in the TCRdb table, and some are missing; sequencing was by immunoSEQ multiplex PCR. The table has approximately 130,000 clones, over 65% seen once. Trimming stripped 10 bases from V and 1 base from J, with 17 bases between. This CDR3 region has 14 residues. Germline CDR1 is SGHVS and CDR2 is FQNEAQ. This clone was detected a few times. This clonotype originated in a man aged 50 or older in good health and CMV-seronegative. The rearrangement uses TRBV7-8 and TRBJ2-7, with D possibly matching TRBD2 (6 bases). The specimen sequenced was PBMCs. CDR3 coding DNA: TGTGCCACAGGGAGTATGGGGGGTTCCTACGAGCAGTACTTC. Protein sequence: CATGSMGGSYEQYF.